This section outlines one TCR beta chain sequence together with its context. Its target is unknown. The method was immunoSEQ multiplex PCR; TCRdb's version includes in-frame clones alone and lacks a portion of them. The sample lists about 68,000 clones, 79% occurring once. The data originate from a study of a mutant IDH1 vaccine in newly diagnosed glioma. Overall study: The therapy given earlier, which was standard therapy, consisted of radiotherapy, temozolomide, or both, and most of the patients received both. Study-wide results and caveats: Top peripheral T cell clonotype shifts appeared unrelated to pseudoprogression.

The time point is: baseline, week 1 (first vaccination visit). The treatment here: pre-vaccination baseline after standard-of-care therapy. Donors harbored newly found WHO grade 3 or 4 IDH1-mutant, ATRX-lost astrocytomas. The length of the CDR3 is 13 residues. The V end was cut by 5 bases, the J end by 7 bases, with 12 bases between. Germline CDR1 and CDR2: SEHNR and FQNEAQ (reference sequence). The sample was PBMCs, taken from a glioma patient treated with radiotherapy, temozolomide or both. The chain has TRBV7-9 and TRBJ1-5; possibly TRBD1 for D (5 bases). The receptor was isolated from a man aged 45 to 65 with glioma. As DNA, the CDR3 is TGTGCCAGCAGCAACCAGGGAAACCAGCCCCAGCATTTT. This encodes CASSNQGNQPQHF.